The rows below give T cell receptor beta chains drawn from one sample of a study of T-cell memory formation after mild COVID-19. One entry per CDR3 protein, called by TCRdb with MiXCR from the 5' RACE reads. This sample has about 560,000 distinct CDR3 sequences; around 15% occur once, and the top ten carry about 8.1%. Sequencing input: PBMCs or a T cell subset sorted from them (not recorded which). The receptors come from an adult woman who had mild COVID-19 (a few samples of this study predate the infection). Cell type and time point are not known. Each CDR3 is given with its conserved first and last residue. The order of the fields is V gene, J gene, D gene, clone size, CDR3 DNA, CDR3 protein. A D gene is named only where the DNA matches it firmly. Size is omitted from some rows. Given values are once, few, many or a class for expanded clones.

V gene: TRBV5-1; J gene: TRBJ2-1; D gene: TRBD1; clone size: few; CDR3 DNA: TGCGCCAGCAGCTTGGGGACAGGTAGAGGGAATGAGCAGTTCTTC; CDR3 protein: CASSLGTGRGNEQFF
V gene: TRBV12-3/TRBV12-4; J gene: TRBJ1-5; D gene: NA; clone size: NA; CDR3 DNA: TGTGCCAGCAGTAGGACAGTGGGCCGTGGCAATCAGCCCCAGCATTTT; CDR3 protein: CASSRTVGRGNQPQHF
V gene: TRBV7-6; J gene: TRBJ1-4; D gene: NA; clone size: NA; CDR3 DNA: TGTGCCAGCAGCCTCTGGCAGGGATCTGAAAAACTGTTTTTT; CDR3 protein: CASSLWQGSEKLFF
V gene: TRBV29-1; J gene: TRBJ1-2; D gene: NA; clone size: NA; CDR3 DNA: TGCAGCGTTTTCGGGGGGTCCTACTATGGCTACACCTTC; CDR3 protein: CSVFGGSYYGYTF
V gene: TRBV5-6; J gene: TRBJ2-7; D gene: TRBD1; clone size: few; CDR3 DNA: TGTGCCAGCAGCCCCACCCGGGACAGGGGTCACTACGAGCAGTACTTC; CDR3 protein: CASSPTRDRGHYEQYF
V gene: TRBV5-1; J gene: TRBJ2-3; D gene: NA; clone size: many; CDR3 DNA: TGCGCCAGCAGCTTGGCTTCATCCACAGATACGCAGTATTTT; CDR3 protein: CASSLASSTDTQYF
V gene: TRBV11-1; J gene: TRBJ2-4; D gene: TRBD1; clone size: few; CDR3 DNA: TGTGCCAGCAGCTCGAGACAGGGGGCGATTTCGTGGCTAGCCAAAAACATTCAGTACTTC; CDR3 protein: CASSSRQGAISWLAKNIQYF
V gene: TRBV6-5; J gene: TRBJ1-1; D gene: NA; clone size: few; CDR3 DNA: TGTGCCAGCAGTTACGACCTGAACACTGAAGCTTTCTTT; CDR3 protein: CASSYDLNTEAFF
V gene: TRBV5-1; J gene: TRBJ2-5; D gene: TRBD2; clone size: few; CDR3 DNA: TGCGCCAGCAGCCCGGGAGCGGGGGGCCCCAAAGAGACCCAGTACTTC; CDR3 protein: CASSPGAGGPKETQYF
V gene: TRBV5-1; J gene: TRBJ1-5; D gene: NA; clone size: NA; CDR3 DNA: TGCGCCAGCAGCGGGGGACCGAATCAGCCCCAGCATTTT; CDR3 protein: CASSGGPNQPQHF
V gene: TRBV11-2; J gene: TRBJ1-5; D gene: NA; clone size: NA; CDR3 DNA: TGTGCCAGCAGCTTAGCAGACAGAGATCAGCCCCAGCATTTT; CDR3 protein: CASSLADRDQPQHF
V gene: TRBV3-1; J gene: TRBJ2-4; D gene: TRBD1; clone size: few; CDR3 DNA: TGTGCCAGCAGCGGCCCGACAGGGGAGATTCAGTACTTC; CDR3 protein: CASSGPTGEIQYF
V gene: TRBV5-1; J gene: TRBJ2-7; D gene: NA; clone size: NA; CDR3 DNA: TGCGCCAGCAGCTTGGGCGCAGATGGGACCTACGAGCAGTACTTC; CDR3 protein: CASSLGADGTYEQYF
V gene: TRBV12-3/TRBV12-4; J gene: TRBJ1-2; D gene: TRBD1; clone size: many; CDR3 DNA: TGTGCCAGCAGCGTAACAGGGGACCGCTATGGCTACACCTTC; CDR3 protein: CASSVTGDRYGYTF
V gene: TRBV10-3; J gene: TRBJ1-1; D gene: NA; clone size: few; CDR3 DNA: TGTGCCATCAGTGTAGGGGGTGACGAAGCTTTCTTT; CDR3 protein: CAISVGGDEAFF
V gene: TRBV3-1; J gene: TRBJ2-5; D gene: TRBD2; clone size: few; CDR3 DNA: TGTGCCAGCAGCCAATCGCTAGCGGGAGTAGAGACCCAGTACTTC; CDR3 protein: CASSQSLAGVETQYF
V gene: TRBV7-9; J gene: TRBJ2-1; D gene: NA; clone size: NA; CDR3 DNA: TGTGCCAGCAGCGCACCCGGGACCCCGATTGACGAGCAGTTCTTC; CDR3 protein: CASSAPGTPIDEQFF
V gene: TRBV5-1; J gene: TRBJ1-4; D gene: NA; clone size: few; CDR3 DNA: TGCGCCAGCAGCCCCTCAGGGGTGGGCACTAATGAAAAACTGTTTTTT; CDR3 protein: CASSPSGVGTNEKLFF
V gene: TRBV27; J gene: TRBJ1-1; D gene: TRBD1; clone size: NA; CDR3 DNA: TGTGCCAGCAGTCCTAGACAGGGTTTATGGACTGAAGCTTTCTTT; CDR3 protein: CASSPRQGLWTEAFF
V gene: TRBV24-1; J gene: TRBJ1-2; D gene: NA; clone size: NA; CDR3 DNA: TGTGCCACCAGTGATGGGGCGCGGAAAGGGGACTATGGCTACACCTTC; CDR3 protein: CATSDGARKGDYGYTF
V gene: TRBV11-2; J gene: TRBJ2-1; D gene: TRBD1; clone size: NA; CDR3 DNA: TGTGCCAGCAGCTTAGTGGGACAGCTAATCTACAATGAGCAGTTCTTC; CDR3 protein: CASSLVGQLIYNEQFF
V gene: TRBV5-6; J gene: TRBJ2-7; D gene: NA; clone size: few; CDR3 DNA: TGTGCCAGCAGCCTCCGGACAAAGGAGCAGTACTTC; CDR3 protein: CASSLRTKEQYF
V gene: TRBV5-1; J gene: TRBJ2-1; D gene: NA; clone size: NA; CDR3 DNA: TGCGCCAGCAGCCCGTACCCCGAACGGGCCTACAATGAGCAGTTCTTC; CDR3 protein: CASSPYPERAYNEQFF
V gene: TRBV9; J gene: TRBJ2-2; D gene: NA; clone size: NA; CDR3 DNA: TGTGCCAGCAGCCCCCGCGGGACGGGAACCGGGGAGCTGTTTTTT; CDR3 protein: CASSPRGTGTGELFF
V gene: TRBV5-4; J gene: TRBJ1-1; D gene: NA; clone size: NA; CDR3 DNA: TGTGCCAGCACCAGGGCGGGTACTGAAGCTTTCTTT; CDR3 protein: CASTRAGTEAFF
V gene: TRBV6-5; J gene: TRBJ2-7; D gene: NA; clone size: NA; CDR3 DNA: TGTGCCAGCTCGGCCCACCGGGGTAGCTCCTACGAGCAGTACTTC; CDR3 protein: CASSAHRGSSYEQYF
V gene: TRBV5-1; J gene: TRBJ2-3; D gene: NA; clone size: NA; CDR3 DNA: TGCGCCAGCAGCTTGGAGGCAGACCCCACAGATACGCAGTATTTT; CDR3 protein: CASSLEADPTDTQYF
V gene: TRBV6-1; J gene: TRBJ1-5; D gene: NA; clone size: NA; CDR3 DNA: TGTGCCAGCAGTGAAAGGCTGGGGAGCAATCAGCCCCAGCATTTT; CDR3 protein: CASSERLGSNQPQHF
V gene: TRBV29-1; J gene: TRBJ1-1; D gene: TRBD1; clone size: few; CDR3 DNA: TGCAGCGTTGCAGAGGGGGCCATTGAAGCTTTCTTT; CDR3 protein: CSVAEGAIEAFF
V gene: TRBV11-1; J gene: TRBJ1-2; D gene: NA; clone size: NA; CDR3 DNA: TGTGCCAGCAGCCAGACGACAGGTACCCCTTATGGCTACACCTTC; CDR3 protein: CASSQTTGTPYGYTF
V gene: TRBV7-6; J gene: TRBJ2-3; D gene: NA; clone size: NA; CDR3 DNA: TGTGCCAGCAGCTTACCCCGATCTGTACGGGGCCCGGATACGCAGTATTTT; CDR3 protein: CASSLPRSVRGPDTQYF
V gene: TRBV15; J gene: TRBJ1-1; D gene: NA; clone size: few; CDR3 DNA: TGTGCCACCAGCAGAGATCTAGGCACTGAAGCTTTCTTT; CDR3 protein: CATSRDLGTEAFF
V gene: TRBV20-1; J gene: TRBJ2-1; D gene: NA; clone size: many; CDR3 DNA: TGCAGTGCTAGAGGAGGCTCCTACAATGAGCAGTTCTTC; CDR3 protein: CSARGGSYNEQFF
V gene: TRBV20-1; J gene: TRBJ2-1; D gene: NA; clone size: few; CDR3 DNA: TGCAGTGCTAGAGATCGGGACGGAGTTTATGGCAATGAGCAGTTCTTC; CDR3 protein: CSARDRDGVYGNEQFF
V gene: TRBV5-6; J gene: TRBJ1-2; D gene: NA; clone size: NA; CDR3 DNA: TGTGCCAGCAGCCGTCGGGCGACTAACTATGGCTACACCTTC; CDR3 protein: CASSRRATNYGYTF
V gene: TRBV5-1; J gene: TRBJ2-7; D gene: TRBD1; clone size: many; CDR3 DNA: TGCGCCAGCAGCTTGGAGCCGGGACAGCACCACTACGAGCAGTACTTC; CDR3 protein: CASSLEPGQHHYEQYF
V gene: TRBV20-1; J gene: TRBJ1-1; D gene: NA; clone size: NA; CDR3 DNA: TGCAGTGCTAGATCCCGGGACATGAACACTGAAGCTTTCTTT; CDR3 protein: CSARSRDMNTEAFF
V gene: TRBV9; J gene: TRBJ2-5; D gene: NA; clone size: few; CDR3 DNA: TGTGCCAGCAGCTCGAGCGGGCCCTGGGAGACCCAGTACTTC; CDR3 protein: CASSSSGPWETQYF
V gene: TRBV3-1; J gene: TRBJ1-1; D gene: NA; clone size: NA; CDR3 DNA: TGTGCCAGCAGCCAAGGTGGGTGGACTGAAGCTTTCTTT; CDR3 protein: CASSQGGWTEAFF
V gene: TRBV6-5; J gene: TRBJ2-7; D gene: TRBD2; clone size: NA; CDR3 DNA: TGTGCCAGCAGTTACTATCCTAGCGGGGAAATCTACGAGCAGTACTTC; CDR3 protein: CASSYYPSGEIYEQYF
V gene: TRBV3-1; J gene: TRBJ1-5; D gene: NA; clone size: few; CDR3 DNA: TGTGCCAGCAGCCAAGACAGGAACCCGTATCAGCCCCAGCATTTT; CDR3 protein: CASSQDRNPYQPQHF
V gene: TRBV10-3; J gene: TRBJ1-2; D gene: NA; clone size: NA; CDR3 DNA: TGTGCCATCAGTAACGTTGGATGGGGCGGCGGCTACACCTTC; CDR3 protein: CAISNVGWGGGYTF
V gene: TRBV7-2; J gene: TRBJ1-1; D gene: NA; clone size: NA; CDR3 DNA: TGTGCCAGCAGCTTAGATAGCGGGACCTACACTGAAGCTTTCTTT; CDR3 protein: CASSLDSGTYTEAFF
V gene: TRBV20-1; J gene: TRBJ1-4; D gene: NA; clone size: few; CDR3 DNA: TGCAGTGCTAGAGAACGAATACCGGGACAAGAAAAACTGTTTTTT; CDR3 protein: CSARERIPGQEKLFF
V gene: TRBV24-1; J gene: TRBJ2-1; D gene: TRBD2; clone size: few; CDR3 DNA: TGTGCCACCAGCAGTATAGCGGGAGCTGATGAGCAGTTCTTC; CDR3 protein: CATSSIAGADEQFF
V gene: TRBV2; J gene: TRBJ1-1; D gene: NA; clone size: few; CDR3 DNA: TGTGCCAGCAGTGAACGAAGCACTGAAGCTTTCTTT; CDR3 protein: CASSERSTEAFF
V gene: TRBV18; J gene: TRBJ2-5; D gene: NA; clone size: NA; CDR3 DNA: TGTGCCAGCTCACCCAGGACGGAGACCCAGTACTTC; CDR3 protein: CASSPRTETQYF
V gene: TRBV25-1; J gene: TRBJ2-5; D gene: NA; clone size: NA; CDR3 DNA: TGTGCCAGCAGTGAACTCCTAGGAGGGGGTCTCGGAGAGACCCAGTACTTC; CDR3 protein: CASSELLGGGLGETQYF
V gene: TRBV20-1; J gene: TRBJ1-2; D gene: NA; clone size: NA; CDR3 DNA: TGCAGTGCTAGAGGGCCCGGGGGCTCCTATGGCTACACCTTC; CDR3 protein: CSARGPGGSYGYTF
V gene: TRBV24-1; J gene: TRBJ2-1; D gene: TRBD2; clone size: few; CDR3 DNA: TGTGCCACCAGTGATAGGCGGGATAGCGGGAGCTACAATGAGCAGTTCTTC; CDR3 protein: CATSDRRDSGSYNEQFF
V gene: TRBV4-3; J gene: TRBJ2-3; D gene: NA; clone size: few; CDR3 DNA: TGCGCCAGCAGCCAAGATAGGAATAGCGGCACAGATACGCAGTATTTT; CDR3 protein: CASSQDRNSGTDTQYF
V gene: TRBV25-1; J gene: TRBJ2-7; D gene: TRBD1; clone size: few; CDR3 DNA: TGTGCCAGCAGTCCCTTGACGACAGGGTCCTACTACGAGCAGTACTTC; CDR3 protein: CASSPLTTGSYYEQYF
V gene: TRBV2; J gene: TRBJ2-1; D gene: NA; clone size: NA; CDR3 DNA: TGTGCCAGCACCGAAGGGGTTGAGCAGTTCTTC; CDR3 protein: CASTEGVEQFF
V gene: TRBV12-3/TRBV12-4; J gene: TRBJ1-5; D gene: NA; clone size: NA; CDR3 DNA: TGTGCCAGCGGCCCGGGACAAGTAAATCAGCCCCAGCATTTT; CDR3 protein: CASGPGQVNQPQHF
V gene: TRBV5-5; J gene: TRBJ2-7; D gene: TRBD1; clone size: many; CDR3 DNA: TGTGCCAGCAGCCCTGGACAGGGGGAAGCCGAGCAGTACTTC; CDR3 protein: CASSPGQGEAEQYF